The 20 T cell receptor beta chains listed next were all sequenced from one sample in a study of blood T cell repertoires in COVID-19. This table comes from immunoSEQ multiplex PCR, and its TCRdb copy is limited to in-frame clones, with some not included. In the table there are a few hundred thousand clones, 80% to 85% of which are singletons. Sequencing used peripheral blood. All receptors derive from a person in their 70s with COVID-19, enrolled during active disease.

This clone was counted a few times. Other DNA sequences in this specimen translate into the identical CDR3. The rearrangement links TRBV19 to TRBJ1-6; D unresolved. The CDR3 consists of 12 residues. Germline V gene sequence: CDR1 LNHDA, CDR2 SQIVND (reference sequence). The germline V and J ends were trimmed by 6 bases and 9 bases, with 9 bases remaining between them. This CDR3 is CASSGSGSPLHF. CDR3 bases: TGTGCCAGTAGCGGCAGCGGTTCACCCCTCCACTTT. The full variable domain, completed using reference TRBV19 and TRBJ1-6, is DGGITQSPKYLFRKEGQNVTLSCEQNLNHDAMYWYRQDPGQGLRLIYYSQIVNDFQKGDIAEGYSVSREKKESFPLTVTSAQKNPTAFYLCASSGSGSPLHFGNGTRLTVT.

This clone appeared a few times. The chain recombines TRBV28 with TRBJ1-3; D is uncertain. CDR3 length equals 15 residues. In germline, CDR1 is MDHEN, CDR2 SYDVKM. The V gene lost 4 bases and the J gene lost 0 bases, with 10 bases spanning the gap. CDR3 sequence: CASSSGYFSGNTIYF. CDR3 sequence (DNA): TGTGCCAGCAGTTCAGGTTACTTCTCTGGAAACACCATATATTTT.

The CDR3 spells CASSRPGLRLESNQPQHF. For the CDR3, the DNA is TGTGCCAGCAGCCGCCCAGGGCTTCGACTGGAGAGCAATCAGCCCCAGCATTTT. The V call is TRBV3-1 (or the pseudogene TRBV3-2), the J call TRBJ1-5; TRBD1 is a possible D gene (5 bases). The CDR3 sequence is 18 residues long. CDR1 LGHDT and CDR2 YNNKEL come from the germline V gene (reference sequence). Trimming pared 4 bases from V and 1 base from J, leaving 20 bases between.

The J gene is TRBJ2-1, the V gene TRBV7-2; D not certain. CDR1 is SGHTA and CDR2 is FQGNSA in the germline V gene. V was trimmed by 3 bases and J by 3 bases, leaving 9 bases between them. This CDR3 has 14 residues. The CDR3 region is CASSFDSLYNEQFF. In DNA, the CDR3 is TGTGCCAGCAGCTTCGACTCCCTCTACAATGAGCAGTTCTTC.

The chain combines TRBV25-1 with TRBJ1-1; possibly TRBD1 for D (5 bases). The CDR3 totals 12 residues. V was clipped by 4 bases and J by 11 bases, with 14 bases between them. The V gene's germline CDR1 is MGHDK and CDR2 SYGVNS. CDR3 loop: CASSAFGGRAFF. The CDR3 nucleotides read TGTGCCAGCAGTGCATTCGGGGGTAGGGCTTTCTTT.

The chain joins TRBV28 to TRBJ2-7; TRBD2 matches 7 bases. CDR3 size: 13 residues. CDR1 MDHEN and CDR2 SYDVKM come from the germline V gene. Germline trimming cut 3 bases from V and 7 bases from J; bases unmatched to any gene: 6. The CDR3 region is CASSLSGIGEQYF. The CDR3 DNA reads as TGTGCCAGCAGTTTGAGCGGGATAGGGGAGCAGTACTTC. Full variable domain (missing parts from reference TRBV28 and TRBJ2-7): DVKVTQSSRYLVKRTGEKVFLECVQDMDHENMFWYRQDPGLGLRLIYFSYDVKMKEKGDIPEGYSVSREKKERFSLILESASTNQTSMYLCASSLSGIGEQYFGPGTRLTVT.

V gene TRBV7-2 combines with J gene TRBJ2-1; 8 bases are shared with TRBD2. This CDR3 is built from 15 residues. Germline V lookup: CDR1 SGHTA, CDR2 FQGNSA. After removal of 1 base from V and 6 bases from J, the junction contained 5 bases not matched to a gene. Here the CDR3 DNA reads TGTGCCAGCAGCTTAGGTCAACGGGGGGGCAATGAGCAGTTCTTC. Its translation is CASSLGQRGGNEQFF.

The gene calls are TRBV6-5 and TRBJ1-2, with D possibly being TRBD1 (5 bases). Per germline, CDR1 MNHEY and CDR2 SVGAGI. The V and J ends lost 8 bases and 4 bases respectively, with 11 bases between them. CDR3 size: 12 residues. The CDR3 bases are TGTGCCAGCCAGGGTTTGGGCTATGGCTACACCTTC. This sequence encodes CASQGLGYGYTF.

The chain has TRBV4-3 and TRBJ2-2, with 7 bases matching TRBD2. Germline V gene sequence: CDR1 LGHNA, CDR2 YSLEER. The CDR3 runs to 16 residues. V lost 0 bases and J lost 1; bases outside the gene matches: 2. The CDR3 region is CASSQEASGNTGELFF. CDR3 DNA: TGCGCCAGCAGCCAAGAGGCTAGCGGGAACACCGGGGAGCTGTTTTTT.

The rearrangement uses TRBV5-6 and TRBJ1-1; D gene unclear. Trimming cost V 1 base and J 4 bases, with 8 bases left between them. The CDR3 length is 13 residues. The germline gives CDR1 SGHDT, CDR2 YYEEEE. The CDR3 DNA sequence: TGTGCCAGCAGCTTGTCTCGGGGCACTGAAGCTTTCTTT. Translation: CASSLSRGTEAFF. The full variable domain, its missing parts supplied by reference TRBV5-6 and TRBJ1-1, is DAGVTQSPTHLIKTRGQQVTLRCSPKSGHDTVSWYQQALGQGPQFIFQYYEEEERQRGNFPDRFSGHQFPNYSSELNVNALLLGDSALYLCASSLSRGTEAFFGQGTRLTVV.

The V and J genes are TRBV7-8 and TRBJ1-1, with TRBD1 matching 9 bases. The CDR3 sequence is 14 residues long. From germline, CDR1 is SGHVS and CDR2 FQNEAQ. Germline trimming cut 2 bases from V and 8 bases from J; bases unmatched to any gene: 6. CDR3 residues: CASSLNRGQLEAFF. As DNA, the CDR3 is TGTGCCAGCAGCTTAAACAGGGGGCAATTGGAAGCTTTCTTT. The variable domain in full, with the rest retrieved from reference TRBV7-8 and TRBJ1-1, is GAGVSQSPRYKVAKRGQDVALRCDPISGHVSLFWYQQALGQGPEFLTYFQNEAQLDKSGLPSDRFFAERPEGSVSTLKIQRTQQEDSAVYLCASSLNRGQLEAFFGQGTRLTVV.

The rearrangement joins TRBV5-4 to TRBJ1-2; 8 nucleotides agree with TRBD1. Germline loops: CDR1 SGHNT, CDR2 YYREEE (reference sequence). The CDR3 extends over 17 amino acids. The V segment lost 4 bases and the J segment 4 bases; nucleotides outside the gene matches: 15. CDR3 in amino acids: CASSPRTGLAPPYGYTF. CDR3 in DNA: TGTGCCAGCAGCCCAAGGACAGGGTTAGCCCCCCCCTATGGCTACACCTTC.

The CDR3 DNA reads as TGTGCCAGTAGTGCACTAGCGGCGAGCACAGATACGCAGTATTTT. Translated: CASSALAASTDTQYF. The rearrangement links TRBV19 to TRBJ2-3; 8 bases line up with TRBD2. J gave up 0 bases and V 5 bases, and 4 bases lay outside the gene matches. Looked up from germline, CDR1 is LNHDA and CDR2 is SQIVND (reference sequence). The CDR3 is made up of 15 amino acids. The full variable domain, in which reference TRBV19 and TRBJ2-3 provide the parts outside the CDR3, is DGGITQSPKYLFRKEGQNVTLSCEQNLNHDAMYWYRQDPGQGLRLIYYSQIVNDFQKGDIAEGYSVSREKKESFPLTVTSAQKNPTAFYLCASSALAASTDTQYFGPGTRLTVL.

J is TRBJ1-5 and V is TRBV5-6; the D is unclear. Trimming left V 0 bases short and J 9 bases short, with 16 bases between. There are 15 residues in the CDR3. Germline CDR1 reads SGHDT; CDR2 reads YYEEEE. The CDR3 region has the DNA TGTGCCAGCAGCTTGGGAGGCGGCGGTGGTAGGCCCCAGCATTTT. Residues: CASSLGGGGGRPQHF.

The chain uses TRBV20-1 and TRBJ1-1, with 8 bases that match TRBD1. This CDR3 comprises 11 residues. Germline V lookup: CDR1 DFQATT, CDR2 SNEGSKA (reference sequence). V was pared by 6 bases and J by 8 bases, with 5 bases of the junction left unmatched. CDR3 sequence reads: CSALRGLEAFF. CDR3 nucleotides: TGCAGTGCACTCAGGGGGCTCGAAGCTTTCTTT.

In this sample, this clone turned up once. The chain uses TRBV7-9 and TRBJ2-7, with 8 bases lining up with TRBD1. Germline loops: CDR1 SEHNR, CDR2 FQNEAQ (reference sequence). V dropped 3 bases and J dropped 6; count of bases not matched to a gene: 16. CDR3 length: 17 amino acids. The DNA for the CDR3 is TGTGCCAGCAGCTTGGGGGCCATGACAGGGGTGTCGGTCGAGCAGTACTTC. This sequence encodes CASSLGAMTGVSVEQYF.

This chain connects TRBV7-6 to TRBJ1-4, with TRBD1 matching over 7 bases. Trimming cost V 0 bases and J 8 bases; bases outside gene matches: 9. CDR1 is SGHVS and CDR2 is FNYEAQ in the germline V gene. The CDR3 runs 16 residues. CDR3 loop: CASSLAGTAAREKLFF. CDR3 sequence (DNA): TGTGCCAGCAGCTTAGCAGGGACAGCCGCGAGAGAAAAACTGTTTTTT.

This clone has just one count. The chain combines TRBV11-2 with TRBJ1-4; 7 bases match TRBD1. Trimming cost V 5 bases and J 4 bases; bases outside gene matches: 13. This CDR3 spans 17 amino acids. Per germline, CDR1 SGHAT and CDR2 FQNNGV. The CDR3 DNA follows: TGTGCCAGCAGCCCTCGGGGGGGGGACAGATATAATGAAAAACTGTTTTTT. Its translation: CASSPRGGDRYNEKLFF.

V usage is TRBV19 and J usage is TRBJ2-3, with 13 positions matching TRBD2. This CDR3 is 16 amino acids long. The V gene's germline CDR1 is LNHDA and CDR2 SQIVND (reference sequence). V lost 6 bases, J lost 5 bases, and 8 bases stayed unmatched. In DNA, the CDR3 is TGTGCCAGTAGACCAGGACTAGCGGGGGAGTTAGATACGCAGTATTTT. It yields the protein CASRPGLAGELDTQYF.

The CDR3 sequence: CASSLAQNQPQHF. The CDR3 DNA reads TGTGCCAGCAGTTTAGCCCAGAATCAGCCCCAGCATTTT. V gene TRBV12-3 or TRBV12-4 combines with J gene TRBJ1-5, with no clear D. V was cut by 0 bases and J by 4 bases, with 4 bases left in between. The CDR3 spans 13 residues.